A selection of T cell receptor beta chains follows, all from one sample in a study of human T cells and chemical hapten exposure. One entry per CDR3 protein, called by TCRdb with MiXCR from the RACE reads. This table has 130,000 or so distinct CDR3 sequences, around 8.3% appearing once. Sequencing used whole blood. The receptors were gathered from a male donor in good health. Some clones in this sample may be carry-over from other donors' samples. Both conserved end residues are part of each CDR3. D genes are given only for firm matches. Rows may omit the clone size; those that give it use once, few, many or a size class.

clone size: NA
V gene: TRBV10-3
D gene: TRBD2
J gene: TRBJ2-7
CDR3 DNA: TGTGCCATCAGTGAGGAATGGCGGGGGTACGAGCAGTACTTC
CDR3 protein: CAISEEWRGYEQYF

clone size: many
V gene: TRBV29-1
D gene: TRBD2
J gene: TRBJ2-1
CDR3 DNA: TGCAGCGTTGAGGGGGGACTAGTCACCAACAATGAGCAGTTCTTC
CDR3 protein: CSVEGGLVTNNEQFF

clone size: NA
V gene: TRBV6-2/TRBV6-3
D gene: NA
J gene: TRBJ2-7
CDR3 DNA: TGTGCCAGCATCAACCCCGGAAACGAGCAGTACTTC
CDR3 protein: CASINPGNEQYF

clone size: few
V gene: TRBV7-2
D gene: NA
J gene: TRBJ2-7
CDR3 DNA: TGTGCCAGCAGCTTAGATGGCAGGGAGGCACGGGAGCAGTACTTC
CDR3 protein: CASSLDGREAREQYF

clone size: many
V gene: TRBV6-6
D gene: NA
J gene: TRBJ2-7
CDR3 DNA: TGTGCCAGCATGGGGGGGCTCGGGGAGCAGTACTTC
CDR3 protein: CASMGGLGEQYF

clone size: many
V gene: TRBV7-8
D gene: NA
J gene: TRBJ2-3
CDR3 DNA: TGTGCCAGCAGCTTACAGGGAGCCATTAGCACAGATACGCAGTATTTT
CDR3 protein: CASSLQGAISTDTQYF

clone size: NA
V gene: TRBV2
D gene: NA
J gene: TRBJ2-4
CDR3 DNA: TGTGCCAGCAGTGAGGGGGACCTTAGAGCCAAAAACATTCAGTACTTC
CDR3 protein: CASSEGDLRAKNIQYF

clone size: few
V gene: TRBV3-1
D gene: NA
J gene: TRBJ2-3
CDR3 DNA: TGTGCCAGCAGCCAAGGGGTAGATACGCAGTATTTT
CDR3 protein: CASSQGVDTQYF

clone size: NA
V gene: TRBV5-6
D gene: TRBD2
J gene: TRBJ2-7
CDR3 DNA: TGTGCCAGCAGCACCCCGGGACTAGCGGGAGAATGGAATGAGCAGTACTTC
CDR3 protein: CASSTPGLAGEWNEQYF

clone size: few
V gene: TRBV5-1
D gene: TRBD2
J gene: TRBJ2-7
CDR3 DNA: TGCGCCAGCAGCTTGGGTAGCGGGAGCGGCTACGAGCAGTACTTC
CDR3 protein: CASSLGSGSGYEQYF

clone size: few
V gene: TRBV3-1
D gene: NA
J gene: TRBJ1-1
CDR3 DNA: TGTGCCATCTCGGCCCGGGAGGACACTGAAGCTTTCTTT
CDR3 protein: CAISAREDTEAFF

clone size: many
V gene: TRBV27
D gene: NA
J gene: TRBJ2-7
CDR3 DNA: TGTGCCAGCAGTCCTCGGGACTTCGCCTACGAGCAGTACTTC
CDR3 protein: CASSPRDFAYEQYF

clone size: few
V gene: TRBV7-9
D gene: TRBD2
J gene: TRBJ2-5
CDR3 DNA: TGTGCCAGCAGCTCGCTCAGACTAGCGGGGAACCAAGAGACCCAGTACTTC
CDR3 protein: CASSSLRLAGNQETQYF

clone size: NA
V gene: TRBV27
D gene: TRBD1
J gene: TRBJ2-1
CDR3 DNA: TGTGCCAGCAGAACCGGGACAGGGGGCTCTAATGAGCAGTTCTTC
CDR3 protein: CASRTGTGGSNEQFF

clone size: NA
V gene: TRBV29-1
D gene: TRBD2
J gene: TRBJ2-2
CDR3 DNA: TGCAGCGTTGGGTCGCGGGAGGACACCGGGGAGCTGTTTTTT
CDR3 protein: CSVGSREDTGELFF

clone size: NA
V gene: TRBV4-3
D gene: NA
J gene: TRBJ1-3
CDR3 DNA: TGCGCCAGCAGCCACGTTGAACCCGGAAACACCATATATTTT
CDR3 protein: CASSHVEPGNTIYF

clone size: many
V gene: TRBV3-1
D gene: TRBD2
J gene: TRBJ2-1
CDR3 DNA: TGTGCCAGCAGCCCCCGGACTAGCGGGGAACTATACAATGAGCAGTTCTTC
CDR3 protein: CASSPRTSGELYNEQFF

clone size: NA
V gene: TRBV3-1
D gene: TRBD2
J gene: TRBJ2-7
CDR3 DNA: TGTGCCAGCAGCCAAGAGGGGACTAGCGGCTACGAGCAGTACTTC
CDR3 protein: CASSQEGTSGYEQYF

clone size: many
V gene: TRBV12-3/TRBV12-4
D gene: TRBD1
J gene: TRBJ1-4
CDR3 DNA: TGTGCCAGCACTCGGACAGGTTCAACTAATGAAAAACTGTTTTTT
CDR3 protein: CASTRTGSTNEKLFF

clone size: many
V gene: TRBV12-3/TRBV12-4
D gene: NA
J gene: TRBJ1-3
CDR3 DNA: TGTGCCAGCATTGAGATGCCATGGGCAGACTCTGGAAACACCATATATTTT
CDR3 protein: CASIEMPWADSGNTIYF

clone size: few
V gene: TRBV6-6
D gene: TRBD2
J gene: TRBJ2-3
CDR3 DNA: TGTGCCAGCAGTCCTAGCGGGGTCACAGATACGCAGTATTTT
CDR3 protein: CASSPSGVTDTQYF

clone size: many
V gene: TRBV7-9
D gene: NA
J gene: TRBJ2-2
CDR3 DNA: TGTGCCAGCAGCTTATCGGCCGGGGAGCTGTTTTTT
CDR3 protein: CASSLSAGELFF

clone size: NA
V gene: TRBV11-2
D gene: NA
J gene: TRBJ2-5
CDR3 DNA: TGTGCCAGCAGCCTTAGGCGAGGGGTGACAGAGACCCAGTACTTC
CDR3 protein: CASSLRRGVTETQYF

clone size: NA
V gene: TRBV6-6
D gene: NA
J gene: TRBJ2-3
CDR3 DNA: TGTGCCAGCAGTCCCGGGACTTATATTTCAGATACGCAGTATTTT
CDR3 protein: CASSPGTYISDTQYF

clone size: NA
V gene: TRBV5-1
D gene: NA
J gene: TRBJ1-1
CDR3 DNA: TGCGCCAGCAGCTCATCAACGGTGAACACTGAAGCTTTCTTT
CDR3 protein: CASSSSTVNTEAFF

clone size: many
V gene: TRBV29-1
D gene: NA
J gene: TRBJ2-7
CDR3 DNA: TGCAGCGTCGCTCGGACGGATCCTCCCTACGAGCAGTACTTC
CDR3 protein: CSVARTDPPYEQYF